The 7 T cell receptor beta chains given below trace back to one sample, sequenced in a study of T cell responses to AZD1222 COVID-19 vaccine (dated by TCRdb to the early 2020s). Libraries were prepared through the immunoSEQ multiplex PCR assay. TCRdb provides this immuneACCESS table in a form limited to in-frame rearrangements. Some clones are lacking; in checked studies, under half of them reflect an unresolved V gene, and why the rest are absent is not known. The sample table holds roughly 80,000 clones, of which about nine tenths were seen once. The top ten clonotypes cover about 5.4% of the sample. In light of the paper, this sample's time point label describes: about 28 days (+/-7) after the second vaccine dose. Here the sequenced sample was peripheral blood, taken 28 days after the second AZD1222 dose. Receptors originate from an adult who received the AZD1222 COVID-19 vaccine.

This clone was seen once. The genes are TRBV28 and TRBJ1-2, with no clear D. The CDR3 runs to 18 residues. V gave up 6 bases and J gave up 4 bases, with 27 bases separating them. From germline, CDR1 is MDHEN and CDR2 SYDVKM. The CDR3 loop is CASRTPGPWGGRGYGYTF. The CDR3 DNA reads as TGTGCCAGCAGAACCCCTGGACCCTGGGGAGGGCGTGGCTATGGCTACACCTTC.

This clone was counted only a few times. The rearrangement uses TRBV28 and TRBJ2-2; 8 bases map to TRBD1. The CDR3 contains 16 residues. V trimming: 8 bases; J trimming: 7 bases; junction bases outside the gene matches: 15. CDR1 and CDR2 from the germline V gene are MDHEN and SYDVKM. CDR3: CASGPWEQGVGGELFF. Here the CDR3 DNA reads TGTGCCAGCGGACCATGGGAACAGGGGGTGGGCGGGGAGCTGTTTTTT.

CDR3 in amino acids: CASSVGGQNYGYTF. The CDR3, as DNA: TGTGCCAGCAGCGTAGGGGGACAGAACTATGGCTACACCTTC. This chain uses TRBV9 with TRBJ1-2; the match to TRBD1 covers 7 bases. Germline V lookup: CDR1 SGDLS, CDR2 YYNGEE. Trimming took 0 bases from V and 2 from J; bases not matched to a gene: 1. The CDR3 has 14 amino acids.

This clone showed up just once. V usage is TRBV7-9 and J usage is TRBJ2-2, with D possibly being TRBD2 (6 bases). V lost 3 bases, J lost 8 bases, and 13 bases lay in between. The germline V gene has CDR1 SEHNR and CDR2 FQNEAQ (reference sequence). The CDR3 loop spans 14 amino acids. The CDR3 DNA reads as TGTGCCAGCAGCTTCTTCGGGGGAGTAGGGGAGCTGTTTTTT. Encoded protein: CASSFFGGVGELFF.

The J gene is TRBJ2-2, the V gene TRBV7-2, with 9 bases that match TRBD2. CDR3 size: 18 residues. Trimming removed 4 bases from V and 2 bases from J; junction bases left unmatched: 11. Per the germline V gene, CDR1 is SGHTA and CDR2 is FQGNSA. The CDR3 DNA is TGTGCCAGCAGCTCGCTCCCCAGCGGGGGGCCAAACACCGGGGAGCTGTTTTTT. Its protein is CASSSLPSGGPNTGELFF.

A single count supports this clone. The chain has TRBV28 and TRBJ1-2; D gene ambiguous. The CDR3 has 15 amino acids. Germline CDR1 is MDHEN and CDR2 is SYDVKM. V was trimmed by 1 base and J by 2 bases, leaving 11 bases between them. The CDR3 spells CASSLSVGRNYGYTF. CDR3 in DNA: TGTGCCAGCAGTTTATCGGTGGGCAGAAACTATGGCTACACCTTC.

The chain links TRBV6-4 to TRBJ1-5; unclear D gene. Deletions cut 3 bases from V and 0 bases from J, with 18 bases between. Germline assignment: CDR1 MRHNA and CDR2 SNTAGT. This CDR3 has 18 amino acids. The CDR3 sequence is CASSEDGQVGNSNQPQHF. CDR3 DNA: TGTGCCAGCAGTGAAGATGGGCAGGTGGGGAATAGCAATCAGCCCCAGCATTTT.